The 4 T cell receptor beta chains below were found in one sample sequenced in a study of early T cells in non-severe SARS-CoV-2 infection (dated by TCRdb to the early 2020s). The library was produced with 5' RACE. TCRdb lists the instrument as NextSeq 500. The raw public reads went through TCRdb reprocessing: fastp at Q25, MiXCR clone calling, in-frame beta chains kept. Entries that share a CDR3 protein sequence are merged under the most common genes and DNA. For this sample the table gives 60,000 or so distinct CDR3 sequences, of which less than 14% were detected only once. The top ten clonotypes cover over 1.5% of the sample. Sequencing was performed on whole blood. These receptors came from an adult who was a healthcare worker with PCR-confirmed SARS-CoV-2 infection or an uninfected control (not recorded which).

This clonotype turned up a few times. The CDR3 reads CASSEPGQSTDTQYF. The CDR3 DNA is TGTGCCAGCAGTGAACCAGGACAGAGCACAGATACGCAGTATTTT. The chain uses TRBV2 and TRBJ2-3; possible D gene TRBD1, 6 bases. This CDR3 has 15 amino acids. V was clipped by 2 bases and J by 0 bases, with 9 bases between them. The germline V gene has CDR1 SNHLY and CDR2 FYNNEI.

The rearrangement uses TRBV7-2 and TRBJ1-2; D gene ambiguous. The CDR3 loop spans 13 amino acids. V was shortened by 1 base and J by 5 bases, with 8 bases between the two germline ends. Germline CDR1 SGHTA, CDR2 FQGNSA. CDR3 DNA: TGTGCCAGCAGCTTAGATGCTGGGTATGGCTACACCTTC. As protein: CASSLDAGYGYTF.

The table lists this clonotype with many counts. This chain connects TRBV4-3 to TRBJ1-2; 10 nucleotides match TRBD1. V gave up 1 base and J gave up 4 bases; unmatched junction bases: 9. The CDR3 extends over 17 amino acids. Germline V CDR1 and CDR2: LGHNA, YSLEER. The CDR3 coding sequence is TGCGCCAGCAGCCAAGGGGTCCGGGACAGGGGAACCTATGGCTACACCTTC. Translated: CASSQGVRDRGTYGYTF.

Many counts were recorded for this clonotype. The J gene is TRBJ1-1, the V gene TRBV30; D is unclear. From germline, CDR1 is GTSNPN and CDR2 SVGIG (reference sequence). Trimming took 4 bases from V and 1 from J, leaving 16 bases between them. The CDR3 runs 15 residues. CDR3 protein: CAWKSVVSPNTEAFF. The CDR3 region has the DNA TGTGCCTGGAAGTCCGTGGTTAGTCCGAACACTGAAGCTTTCTTT. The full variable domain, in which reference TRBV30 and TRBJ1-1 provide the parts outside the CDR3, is SQTIHQWPATLVQPVGSPLSLECTVEGTSNPNLYWYRQAAGRGLQLLFYSVGIGQISSEVPQNLSASRPQDRQFILSSKKLLLSDSGFYLCAWKSVVSPNTEAFFGQGTRLTVV.